The entry below describes one TCR beta chain. Only a few counts were recorded for this clonotype. Its antigen is unknown. Base quality data are lacking; no much larger clone is found one base away. For sequencing, an Illumina HiSeq 1500 was employed. TCRdb's own reprocessing of the public reads used fastp at Q25 and MiXCR and kept productive beta chains. Rows are combined by CDR3 protein, so each entry shows the most common genes and DNA. The sample records approximately 550,000 distinct CDR3 sequences, about 15% of which are singletons. The ten largest clones add up to about 24% of the sample. Trimming removed 3 bases from V and 2 bases from J, leaving 11 bases between the germline ends. CDR1 and CDR2 are drawn from the germline V gene: SGHTA, FQGTGA. The CDR3 runs 15 residues from the cysteine to the phenylalanine. CDR3 DNA only is kept here, 45 bases in frame from base 1. This specimen comes from a study of T cell repertoires in cytomegalovirus infection (dated by TCRdb to between 2019 and 2020). With respect to the entire study: Donor HLA type was relevant to the analysis, because carriage of CMV infection together with the matching HLA type was indicated by public TCR beta signatures.

The paper as a whole reports these results and caveats: The ex vivo response was dominated by HLA-C-restricted CMV-specific TCR beta clonotypes, which also provided the single most frequent clonotype in two of eight donors. In both this cohort and an independent approximately 400-donor cohort, the cumulative frequency of public TCR beta family members distinguished carriers of CMV infection plus the relevant HLA type.

This sequence uses TRBV7-3 and TRBJ1-3, with a tentative D gene TRBD1 over 5 matching bases. This sequence originates from a human donor in good health (CMV status not recorded). Some clones in this sample may be carry-over from other donors' samples. Specimen: CD8+ T cells from PBMCs. The nucleotide sequence reads TGTGCCAGCAGCTTGGATGGGACGACTGGAAACACCATATATTTT. Translated, this is CASSLDGTTGNTIYF.